The 21 T cell receptor beta chains given below trace back to one sample, sequenced in a study of T cells after yellow fever vaccination. TCRdb re-analysed the 5' RACE reads in MiXCR, keeping a single row per CDR3 protein. The sample consists of roughly 65,000 distinct CDR3 sequences, approximately 5% of them appearing once. The specimen was CD4+ T cells sorted from PBMCs, collected around 15 days after the first yellow fever vaccination. All receptors derive from a young man who received the YFV17D yellow fever vaccine.

This chain links TRBV4-3 with TRBJ2-6; possible D gene TRBD1, 6 bases. The CDR3 extends over 15 amino acids. V lost 3 bases to trimming and J lost 6 bases, with 12 bases between them. Germline V lookup: CDR1 LGHNA, CDR2 YSLEER. The CDR3 loop is CASSQRRDMANVLTF. The DNA of the CDR3 is TGCGCCAGCAGCCAGCGACGGGACATGGCCAACGTCCTGACTTTC.

This clonotype was seen repeatedly, ten times or more. The chain carries TRBV5-5 and TRBJ1-1, with unresolved D. The CDR3 length is 13 residues. Germline CDR1 SGHKS, CDR2 YYEKEE (reference sequence). V was shortened by 2 bases and J by 1 base, with 6 bases between the two germline ends. The CDR3, as DNA: TGTGCCAGCAGCTTTAACGCGAACACTGAAGCTTTCTTT. Translated: CASSFNANTEAFF.

This clonotype was seen more than once but under ten times. The chain couples TRBV24-1 to TRBJ2-5; D not resolved. CDR1 is KGHDR, CDR2 SFDVKD, per germline. The V end lost 3 bases, the J end lost 5 bases, and 3 bases lay between the germline ends. This CDR3 region has 11 residues. The CDR3 here is CATSDGETQYF. Here the CDR3 DNA reads TGTGCCACCAGTGATGGGGAGACCCAGTACTTC.

This clonotype was detected many times. CDR3 nucleotides: TGCGCCAGCAGCCGGGACAGGAGTCTAGAAAAACTGTTTTTT. The encoded protein is CASSRDRSLEKLFF. J is TRBJ1-4 and V is TRBV4-3; 8 bases agree with TRBD1. From germline, CDR1 is LGHNA and CDR2 YSLEER. The CDR3 length is 14 residues. V gave up 4 bases and J gave up 8 bases; unmatched junction bases: 6.

A word on this clonotype: A much larger clone differs by one base, so this may be a read error. V usage is TRBV20-1 and J usage is TRBJ2-3; D is possibly TRBD2 (5 bases). The CDR3 consists of 15 residues. Germline V gene sequence: CDR1 DFQATT, CDR2 SNEGSKA (reference sequence). The CDR3 DNA is TGCTGTGCCTCTATCCGAGGGATCGGAACAGATACGCAGTATTTT. Its translation is CCASIRGIGTDTQYF.

This clonotype was detected ten times or more. This sequence joins TRBV28 and TRBJ2-5; 7 positions match TRBD1. CDR1 is MDHEN and CDR2 is SYDVKM in the germline V gene. This CDR3 has 15 residues. V trimming: 3 bases; J trimming: 3 bases; junction bases outside the gene matches: 7. The CDR3 nucleotides are TGTGCCAGCAGTTTCCGCCGAGACAGGGAAGAGACCCAGTACTTC. Its protein product is CASSFRRDREETQYF. Together with reference TRBV28 and TRBJ2-5, the CDR3 gives the full variable domain: DVKVTQSSRYLVKRTGEKVFLECVQDMDHENMFWYRQDPGLGLRLIYFSYDVKMKEKGDIPEGYSVSREKKERFSLILESASTNQTSMYLCASSFRRDREETQYFGPGTRLLVL.

Details on this clonotype: This could be a read error, since a much larger clone is one nucleotide away. This sequence joins TRBV12-3 or TRBV12-4 and TRBJ1-2, with D possibly TRBD1 on 6 matching bases. The CDR3 sequence is 15 residues long. The V gene lost 5 bases and the J gene lost 4 bases, with 17 bases spanning the gap. The chain's CDR3 is CASSHQGKGSYGYTF. The CDR3 bases are TGTGCCAGCAGTCATCAGGGGAAGGGGTCCTATGGCTACACCTTC.

This clonotype was recorded many times. V and J are TRBV2 and TRBJ2-2; D not certain. The V gene's germline CDR1 is SNHLY and CDR2 FYNNEI. V was clipped by 1 base and J by 6 bases, with 6 bases between them. This CDR3 is 13 amino acids long. DNA of the CDR3: TGTGCCAGCAGTGAAGGAGGTTCCGGGGAGCTGTTTTTT. Its protein is CASSEGGSGELFF.

This clonotype was observed many times. V is TRBV27 and J is TRBJ1-2, with D unclear. The CDR3 length is 12 residues. Germline assignment: CDR1 MNHEY and CDR2 SMNVEV (reference sequence). Trimming pared 10 bases from V and 4 bases from J, leaving 13 bases between. The CDR3: CATADGFYGYTF. The DNA for the CDR3 is TGTGCCACCGCGGACGGATTCTATGGCTACACCTTC.

This sequence joins TRBV2 and TRBJ2-2, with 7 bases lining up with TRBD2. Per the germline V gene, CDR1 is SNHLY and CDR2 is FYNNEI. This CDR3 is built from 17 residues. The CDR3 nucleotides read TGTACCATCAGTAAAATAGGCGGGGGTCTGAACACCGGGGAGCTGTTTTTT. It yields the protein CTISKIGGGLNTGELFF.

In this sample, this clonotype turned up many times. This sequence joins TRBV5-1 and TRBJ2-1; 7 nucleotides agree with TRBD1. Germline values: CDR1 SGHRS, CDR2 YFSETQ. The CDR3 runs 15 residues. J was trimmed by 4 bases and V by 4 bases; bases with no gene match: 8. This CDR3 is CASSITGEGYNEQFF. The CDR3 DNA sequence: TGCGCCAGCAGCATAACAGGGGAAGGTTACAATGAGCAGTTCTTC. The variable domain in full, with the rest retrieved from reference TRBV5-1 and TRBJ2-1, is KAGVTQTPRYLIKTRGQQVTLSCSPISGHRSVSWYQQTPGQGLQFLFEYFSETQRNKGNFPGRFSGRQFSNSRSEMNVSTLELGDSALYLCASSITGEGYNEQFFGPGTRLTVL.

This clonotype was counted ten times or more. This chain uses TRBV12-3 or TRBV12-4 with TRBJ1-2, with no clear D. The CDR3 is 12 amino acids. Between the trimmed V and J ends, which lost 7 bases and 4 bases, there was a span of 10 bases. CDR3 bases: TGTGCCAGCACCGCCGACACCTATGGCTACACCTTC. Its protein is CASTADTYGYTF.

This clonotype was recorded at least ten times. The chain has TRBV5-1 and TRBJ2-3; D is possibly TRBD1 (5 bases). This CDR3 is built from 11 residues. Germline V gives CDR1 SGHRS, CDR2 YFSETQ. Trimming left V 9 bases short and J 8 bases short, with 13 bases between. CDR3 nucleotides: TGCGCCACCAACCAGGGCGGTACGCAGTATTTT. Amino acid sequence: CATNQGGTQYF.

This clonotype has just a few counts. The chain couples TRBV10-3 to TRBJ2-1, with 10 bases lining up with TRBD2. Looked up from germline, CDR1 is ENHRY and CDR2 is SYGVKD. V was clipped by 1 base and J by 8 bases; unmatched bases: 5. This CDR3 region has 15 residues. This CDR3 reads CAISELSGGGDEQFF. The DNA for the CDR3 is TGTGCCATCAGTGAGTTAAGCGGGGGGGGGGATGAGCAGTTCTTC.

This clonotype was found many times. J is TRBJ2-5 and V is TRBV5-1, with 8 bases aligning to TRBD1. The CDR3 runs 15 residues. The germline gives CDR1 SGHRS, CDR2 YFSETQ. Unmatched junction bases numbered 9, after V lost 3 bases and J lost 5 bases. CDR3 DNA sequence: TGCGCCAGCAGCTCCGGACAGGGCGTCTGGGAGACCCAGTACTTC. It encodes CASSSGQGVWETQYF.

In its sample, this clonotype was seen many times. This sequence joins TRBV5-1 and TRBJ2-3; D is unclear. There are 14 residues in the CDR3. Germline V CDR1 and CDR2: SGHRS, YFSETQ. Trimming removed 4 bases at V and 2 bases at J, with 11 bases between. The CDR3 protein is CASSKDGYTDTQYF. CDR3 nucleotide sequence: TGCGCCAGCAGCAAGGACGGATACACAGATACGCAGTATTTT.

The J gene is TRBJ1-1, the V gene TRBV13; D is ambiguous. CDR1 PRHDT and CDR2 FYEKMQ come from the germline V gene (reference sequence). This CDR3 has 13 amino acids. The V end lost 1 base, the J end lost 7 bases, and 10 bases lay between the germline ends. For the CDR3, the DNA is TGTGCCAGCAGCTTAGTGTCCTACGGTGAAGCTTTCTTT. Translation: CASSLVSYGEAFF.

This clonotype was recorded many times. The chain joins TRBV7-8 to TRBJ2-2; TRBD2 matches at 9 bases. Per the germline V gene, CDR1 is SGHVS and CDR2 is FQNEAQ. The CDR3 consists of 17 residues. J lost 3 bases, V lost 5 bases, and 10 bases had no gene match. Here the CDR3 DNA reads TGTGCCAGCAGCACCCAGTCGACTAGCGGTGACACCGGGGAGCTGTTTTTT. Amino acid sequence: CASSTQSTSGDTGELFF.

This clonotype showed up many times. This chain uses TRBV20-1 with TRBJ2-3; D is possibly TRBD1 or TRBD2 (6 bases each). The V end lost 5 bases, the J end lost 2 bases, and 20 bases lay between the germline ends. Germline CDR1 DFQATT, CDR2 SNEGSKA (reference sequence). The CDR3 is 16 residues long. The CDR3 loop is CSAWGAGRALTDTQYF. The CDR3 region has the DNA TGCAGTGCTTGGGGGGCCGGGCGGGCGCTCACAGATACGCAGTATTTT.

This clonotype was seen many times. The genes are TRBV12-3 or TRBV12-4 and TRBJ2-7; D ambiguous. The CDR3 runs to 13 residues. V was pared by 4 bases and J by 0 bases, with 7 bases between. DNA of the CDR3: TGTGCCAGCAGTTCGCCAAGCTCCTACGAGCAGTACTTC. It translates to CASSSPSSYEQYF.

The table lists this clonotype with many counts. The chain uses TRBV18 and TRBJ2-5; D gene unclear. Germline V gene lookup returns CDR1 KGHSH and CDR2 LQKENI. V was cut by 4 bases and J by 5 bases, with 14 bases left in between. CDR3 size: 14 residues. The CDR3 loop reads CASSRQSGGETQYF. Written as DNA, the CDR3 is TGTGCCAGCTCACGACAATCCGGTGGGGAGACCCAGTACTTC.